The next 18 T cell receptor beta chains were all read from a single sample in a study of cytomegalovirus exposure and HLA in healthy donors (dated by TCRdb to the late 2010s). The library was produced with the immunoSEQ multiplex PCR assay. For the multiplex PCR, a mixture combining 60 forward primers for TCR Vbeta segments and 13 reverse primers for TCR Jbeta segments was used. TCRdb took this table from immuneACCESS and kept in-frame rearrangements with V and J called. Such tables lack part of the clones; where checked against another copy, unresolved V genes explain under half of the gap, and the rest is unexplained. The sample table shows about 90,000 clones, and about three fifths are seen once. The ten largest clones take up about 5% of the sample. The specimen was PBMCs. The source of these receptors is a young woman in good health and CMV-seropositive.

The V and J genes are TRBV5-1 and TRBJ1-1; the D gene is possibly TRBD1 (5 bases). The CDR3 has 13 residues. Germline lookup yields CDR1 SGHRS and CDR2 YFSETQ. V shed 4 bases and J shed 8 bases, with 15 bases lying between them. CDR3 residues: CASSGRDPPEAFF. CDR3 nucleotide sequence: TGCGCCAGCAGCGGGAGGGACCCGCCAGAAGCTTTCTTT.

The V and J genes are TRBV5-1 and TRBJ1-1; D might be TRBD1 (6 bases). CDR1 is SGHRS, CDR2 YFSETQ, per germline. V lost 2 bases, J lost 0 bases, and 14 bases lay in between. This CDR3 is 16 amino acids long. CDR3 nucleotides: TGCGCCAGCAGCTTCGGTCACAGGGATGTGAACACTGAAGCTTTCTTT. Translated: CASSFGHRDVNTEAFF.

The chain links TRBV27 to TRBJ1-3, with TRBD1 matching over 7 bases. Germline V gene lookup returns CDR1 MNHEY and CDR2 SMNVEV (reference sequence). The length of the CDR3 is 18 residues. V was clipped by 7 bases and J by 0 bases; unmatched bases: 15. The CDR3 region is CASNIPGQYLSSGNTIYF. The CDR3 DNA sequence: TGTGCCAGCAATATCCCGGGACAGTATCTGAGCTCTGGAAACACCATATATTTT.

This chain links TRBV19 with TRBJ1-2; D not resolved. Germline V gene lookup returns CDR1 LNHDA and CDR2 SQIVND (reference sequence). The CDR3 is 12 residues long. The V gene lost 6 bases and the J gene lost 2 bases, with 7 bases spanning the gap. This chain's CDR3 is CASRVQNYGYTF. The CDR3 region has the DNA TGTGCCAGTAGGGTACAGAACTATGGCTACACCTTC.

The chain is built from TRBV19 and TRBJ2-7, with unresolved D. This CDR3 contains 11 residues. Germline CDR1 LNHDA, CDR2 SQIVND (reference sequence). Trimming left V 2 bases short and J 6 bases short, with 5 bases between. The CDR3 DNA sequence: TGTGCCAGTAGTATATTCGGCGAGCAGTACTTC. Encoded protein: CASSIFGEQYF.

V gene TRBV30 combines with J gene TRBJ1-1; no firm D call. Looked up from germline, CDR1 is GTSNPN and CDR2 is SVGIG (reference sequence). This CDR3 spans 13 amino acids. V lost 5 bases and J 5 bases, leaving 15 bases between the germline ends. CDR3 DNA: TGTGCCTGGGCCCGGGAAGCGAGGACTGAAGCTTTCTTT. Its translation: CAWAREARTEAFF.

This chain uses TRBV2 with TRBJ2-2, with 11 bases aligning to TRBD2. Germline-derived CDR1 and CDR2 are SNHLY and FYNNEI. V dropped 6 bases and J dropped 5; count of bases not matched to a gene: 5. This CDR3 is 15 amino acids long. The CDR3 reads CASRETSGVTGELFF. In DNA, the CDR3 is TGTGCCAGCAGAGAGACTAGCGGGGTAACCGGGGAGCTGTTTTTT.

The rearrangement joins TRBV6-6 to TRBJ2-2; D possibly corresponds to TRBD1 (7 bases). The CDR3 sequence is 14 residues long. Germline CDR1 and CDR2: MNHNY and SVGAGI (reference sequence). V lost 10 bases and J 4 bases, leaving 16 bases between the germline ends. CDR3 nucleotides: TGTGCCACCGGAGGGGGCGCCGGCACCGGGGAGCTGTTTTTT. Translation gives CATGGGAGTGELFF.

The J gene is TRBJ1-1, the V gene TRBV4-1; D unresolved. The length of the CDR3 is 14 residues. Germline-derived CDR1 and CDR2 are MGHRA and YSYEKL. Trimming removed 0 bases from V and 1 base from J, with 6 bases in between. CDR3 DNA: TGCGCCAGCAGCCAAGATGGAGGGAACACTGAAGCTTTCTTT. It is translated as CASSQDGGNTEAFF.

The genes are TRBV11-2 and TRBJ2-3, with D unresolved. Trimming took off 2 bases at V and 1 base at J, with 7 bases between the two ends. The germline V gene encodes CDR1 SGHAT and CDR2 FQNNGV. This CDR3 has 14 amino acids. Here the CDR3 DNA reads TGTGCCAGCAGCTTAAATCCCGGCACAGATACGCAGTATTTT. Translated, it gives CASSLNPGTDTQYF.

The CDR3 coding sequence is TGTGCCAGCAGCTTAGTTGGGGGCGGCGATGAGCAGTTCTTC. Its protein product is CASSLVGGGDEQFF. This chain joins TRBV7-2 and TRBJ2-1; perhaps TRBD1 as D (6 bases). Per the germline V gene, CDR1 is SGHTA and CDR2 is FQGNSA. This CDR3 is built from 14 residues. Trimming removed 1 base from V and 8 bases from J, with 12 bases in between.

The sample holds one count of this clone. The V gene is TRBV6-5, the J gene TRBJ2-7; TRBD2 is a possible D gene (6 bases). V lost 6 bases and J 0 bases, leaving 12 bases between the germline ends. Germline V gene sequence: CDR1 MNHEY, CDR2 SVGAGI. The length of the CDR3 is 14 residues. The chain's CDR3 is CASRSKTSSYEQYF. CDR3 bases: TGTGCCAGCAGATCGAAGACTAGCTCCTACGAGCAGTACTTC.

The chain joins TRBV29-1 to TRBJ2-1; a possible D gene is TRBD1 (6 bases). V gave up 4 bases and J gave up 5 bases, with 9 bases separating them. Per the germline V gene, CDR1 is SQVTM and CDR2 is ANQGSEA. The CDR3 loop spans 12 amino acids. CDR3 loop: CSVGTANNEQFF. The CDR3 coding sequence is TGCAGCGTTGGGACAGCTAACAATGAGCAGTTCTTC.

The rearrangement joins TRBV13 to TRBJ2-7; D is uncertain. Looked up from germline, CDR1 is PRHDT and CDR2 is FYEKMQ (reference sequence). Deletions cut 8 bases from V and 0 bases from J, with 11 bases between. The CDR3 has 13 amino acids. The CDR3 spells CASAWALSYEQYF. The CDR3 DNA reads as TGTGCCAGCGCTTGGGCCCTCTCCTACGAGCAGTACTTC.

This clone occurred a few times. The V and J genes are TRBV2 and TRBJ1-1; TRBD1 agrees at 8 bases. After removal of 6 bases from V and 7 bases from J, the junction contained 7 bases not matched to a gene. CDR1 and CDR2 from the germline V gene are SNHLY and FYNNEI. The CDR3 has 13 residues. The chain's CDR3 is CASRSRGQGEAFF. In DNA, the CDR3 is TGTGCCAGCAGGAGCAGGGGGCAAGGTGAAGCTTTCTTT.

The chain recombines TRBV11-3 with TRBJ2-1; 14 bases are a match to TRBD2. This CDR3 region has 18 residues. The germline CDR1 and CDR2 sequences are SGHNT and YENEEA. The V and J ends lost 0 bases and 2 bases, in that order; junction bases with no gene match: 3. DNA for the CDR3: TGTGCCAGCAGCTTAGATCGGACTAGCGGGGGGCCCTACAATGAGCAGTTCTTC. This translates into CASSLDRTSGGPYNEQFF.

V is TRBV27 and J is TRBJ2-7, with TRBD2 identical over 9 bases. J was trimmed by 3 bases and V by 2 bases; bases with no gene match: 2. Looked up from germline, CDR1 is MNHEY and CDR2 is SMNVEV (reference sequence). The CDR3 runs 14 residues. The CDR3: CASSLAAGGYEQYF. Written as DNA, the CDR3 is TGTGCCAGCAGTTTAGCAGCGGGGGGCTACGAGCAGTACTTC.

The rearrangement links TRBV9 to TRBJ1-2, with D perhaps TRBD1 (6 bases). The CDR3 covers 14 residues. The germline gives CDR1 SGDLS, CDR2 YYNGEE. Between the trimmed V and J ends, which lost 4 bases and 9 bases, there was a span of 19 bases. CDR3 residues: CASSRSGGGVRYTF. As DNA, the CDR3 is TGTGCCAGCAGCAGATCCGGAGGGGGGGTACGCTACACCTTC.